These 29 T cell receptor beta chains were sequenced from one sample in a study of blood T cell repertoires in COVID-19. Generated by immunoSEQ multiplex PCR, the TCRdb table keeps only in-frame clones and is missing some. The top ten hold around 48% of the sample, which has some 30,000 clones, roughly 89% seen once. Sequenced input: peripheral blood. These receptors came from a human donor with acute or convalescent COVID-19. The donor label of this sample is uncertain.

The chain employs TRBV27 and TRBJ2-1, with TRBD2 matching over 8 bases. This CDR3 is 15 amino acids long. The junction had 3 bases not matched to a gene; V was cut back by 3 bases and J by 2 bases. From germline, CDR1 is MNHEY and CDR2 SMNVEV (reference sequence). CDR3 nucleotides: TGTGCCAGCAGTTTGTCTAGCGGGCCCTACAATGAGCAGTTCTTC. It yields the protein CASSLSSGPYNEQFF.

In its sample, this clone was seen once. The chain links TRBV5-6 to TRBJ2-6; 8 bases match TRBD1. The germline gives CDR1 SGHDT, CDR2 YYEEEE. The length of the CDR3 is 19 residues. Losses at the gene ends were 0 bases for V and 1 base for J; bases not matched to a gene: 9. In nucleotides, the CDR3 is TGTGCCAGCAGCTTGGACAGGGGGAATACGAGATCTGGGGCCAACGTCCTGACTTTC. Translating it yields CASSLDRGNTRSGANVLTF.

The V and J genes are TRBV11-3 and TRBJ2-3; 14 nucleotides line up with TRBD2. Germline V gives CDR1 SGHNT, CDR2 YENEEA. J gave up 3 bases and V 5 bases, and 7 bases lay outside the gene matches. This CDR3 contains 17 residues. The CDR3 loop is CASSPGLAGEYTDTQYF. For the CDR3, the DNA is TGTGCCAGCAGCCCGGGACTAGCGGGGGAATATACAGATACGCAGTATTTT.

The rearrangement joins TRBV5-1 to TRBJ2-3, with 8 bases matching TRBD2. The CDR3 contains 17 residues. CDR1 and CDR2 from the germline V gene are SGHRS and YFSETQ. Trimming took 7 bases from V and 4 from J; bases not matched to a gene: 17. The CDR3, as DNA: TGCGCCAGCGTATCCCCGCCGCGCGCGGGGGGCTCAGATACGCAGTATTTT. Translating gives CASVSPPRAGGSDTQYF. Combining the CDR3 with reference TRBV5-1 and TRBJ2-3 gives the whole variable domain KAGVTQTPRYLIKTRGQQVTLSCSPISGHRSVSWYQQTPGQGLQFLFEYFSETQRNKGNFPGRFSGRQFSNSRSEMNVSTLELGDSALYLCASVSPPRAGGSDTQYFGPGTRLTVL.

The CDR3 spells CASSSEMLDTEAFF. The DNA of the CDR3 is TGCGCCAGCAGCTCAGAAATGTTGGACACTGAAGCTTTCTTT. This sequence joins TRBV5-1 and TRBJ1-1; D is unclear. This CDR3 spans 14 amino acids. Germline values: CDR1 SGHRS, CDR2 YFSETQ. The V gene lost 3 bases and the J gene lost 3 bases, with 12 bases spanning the gap.

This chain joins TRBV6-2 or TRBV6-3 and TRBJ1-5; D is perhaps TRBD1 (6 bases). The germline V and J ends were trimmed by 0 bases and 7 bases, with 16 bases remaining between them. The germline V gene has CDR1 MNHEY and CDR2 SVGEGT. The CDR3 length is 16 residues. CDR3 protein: CASSYSMPGHGQPQHF. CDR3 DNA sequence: TGTGCCAGCAGTTACTCGATGCCGGGACACGGCCAGCCCCAGCATTTT.

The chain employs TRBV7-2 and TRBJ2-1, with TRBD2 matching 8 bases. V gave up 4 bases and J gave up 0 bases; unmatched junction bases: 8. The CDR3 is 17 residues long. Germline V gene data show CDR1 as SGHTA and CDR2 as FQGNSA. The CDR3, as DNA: TGTGCCAGCAGCTCCTGGGGAGCGGGGGACTCCTACAATGAGCAGTTCTTC. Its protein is CASSSWGAGDSYNEQFF.

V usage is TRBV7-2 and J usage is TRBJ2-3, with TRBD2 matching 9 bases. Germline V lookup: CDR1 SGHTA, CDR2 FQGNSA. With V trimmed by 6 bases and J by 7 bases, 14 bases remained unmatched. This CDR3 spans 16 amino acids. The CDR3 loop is CASRLGSGGIMNTQYF. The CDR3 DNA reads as TGTGCCAGCAGACTGGGGAGCGGGGGGATTATGAATACGCAGTATTTT.

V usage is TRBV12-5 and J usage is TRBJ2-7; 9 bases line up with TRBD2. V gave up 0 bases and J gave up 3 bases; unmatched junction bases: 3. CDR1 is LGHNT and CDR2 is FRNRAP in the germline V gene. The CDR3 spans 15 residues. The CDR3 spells CASGLVAGGFYEQYF. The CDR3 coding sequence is TGTGCTAGTGGTTTGGTAGCGGGAGGTTTCTACGAGCAGTACTTC.

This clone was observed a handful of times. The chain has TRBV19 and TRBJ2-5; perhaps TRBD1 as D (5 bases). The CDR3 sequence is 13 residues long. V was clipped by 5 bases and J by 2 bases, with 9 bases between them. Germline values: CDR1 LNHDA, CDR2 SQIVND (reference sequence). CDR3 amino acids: CASSADIQETQYF. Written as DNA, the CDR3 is TGTGCCAGTAGTGCGGACATACAAGAGACCCAGTACTTC.

The CDR3 coding sequence is TGTGCCAGCAGCTTAGGAGGACTAGCGGGGAACACCGGGGAGCTGTTTTTT. It specifies CASSLGGLAGNTGELFF. The rearrangement uses TRBV7-3 and TRBJ2-2, with 11 nucleotides matching TRBD2. The ends lost 2 bases at V and 1 base at J; junction bases unmatched: 3. Germline lookup yields CDR1 SGHTA and CDR2 FQGTGA. The CDR3 runs to 17 residues.

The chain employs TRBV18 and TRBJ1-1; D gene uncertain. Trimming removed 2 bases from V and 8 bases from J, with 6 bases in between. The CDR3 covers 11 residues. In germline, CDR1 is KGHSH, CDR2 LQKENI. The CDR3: CASSPEGEAFF. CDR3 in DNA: TGTGCCAGCTCACCAGAGGGAGAAGCTTTCTTT.

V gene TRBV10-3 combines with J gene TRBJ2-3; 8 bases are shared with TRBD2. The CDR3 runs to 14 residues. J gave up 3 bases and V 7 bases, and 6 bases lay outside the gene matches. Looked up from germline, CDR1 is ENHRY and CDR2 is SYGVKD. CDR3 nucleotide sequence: TGTGCCATCACCAATAGCGGGACTACAGATACGCAGTATTTT. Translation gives CAITNSGTTDTQYF.

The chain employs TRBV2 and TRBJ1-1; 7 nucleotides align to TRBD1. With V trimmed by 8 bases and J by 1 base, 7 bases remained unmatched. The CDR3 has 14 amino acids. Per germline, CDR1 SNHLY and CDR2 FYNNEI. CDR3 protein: CASQGQPTNTEAFF. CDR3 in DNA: TGTGCCAGCCAGGGACAGCCCACGAACACTGAAGCTTTCTTT.

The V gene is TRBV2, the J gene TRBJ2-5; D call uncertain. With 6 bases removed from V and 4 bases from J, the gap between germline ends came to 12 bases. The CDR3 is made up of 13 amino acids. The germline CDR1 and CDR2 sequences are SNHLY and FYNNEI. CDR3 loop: CASRQNHRETQYF. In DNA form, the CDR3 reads TGTGCCAGCAGGCAGAACCACCGAGAGACCCAGTACTTC.

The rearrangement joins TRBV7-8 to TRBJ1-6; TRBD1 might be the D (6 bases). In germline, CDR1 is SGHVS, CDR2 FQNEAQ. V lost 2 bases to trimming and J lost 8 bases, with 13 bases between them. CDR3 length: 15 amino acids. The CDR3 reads CASSLMGTRDSPLHF. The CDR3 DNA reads TGTGCCAGCAGCTTAATGGGGACACGAGATTCACCCCTCCACTTT.

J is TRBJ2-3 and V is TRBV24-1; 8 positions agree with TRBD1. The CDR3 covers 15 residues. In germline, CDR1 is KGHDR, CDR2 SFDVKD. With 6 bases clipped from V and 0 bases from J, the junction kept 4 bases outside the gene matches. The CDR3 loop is CATSKTGVSTDTQYF. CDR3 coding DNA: TGTGCCACCAGTAAGACAGGGGTTAGCACAGATACGCAGTATTTT.

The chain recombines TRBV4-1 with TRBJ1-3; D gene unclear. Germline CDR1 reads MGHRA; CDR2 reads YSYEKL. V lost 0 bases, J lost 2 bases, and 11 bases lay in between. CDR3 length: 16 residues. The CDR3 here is CASSQDRYQAGNTIYF. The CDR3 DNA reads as TGCGCCAGCAGCCAAGATAGGTACCAGGCTGGAAACACCATATATTTT.

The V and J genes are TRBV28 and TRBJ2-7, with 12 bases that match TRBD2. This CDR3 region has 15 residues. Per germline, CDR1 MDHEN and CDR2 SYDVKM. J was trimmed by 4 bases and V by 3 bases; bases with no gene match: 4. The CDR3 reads CASSFFGTSGYEQYF. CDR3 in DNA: TGTGCCAGCAGTTTCTTCGGGACTAGCGGGTACGAGCAGTACTTC.

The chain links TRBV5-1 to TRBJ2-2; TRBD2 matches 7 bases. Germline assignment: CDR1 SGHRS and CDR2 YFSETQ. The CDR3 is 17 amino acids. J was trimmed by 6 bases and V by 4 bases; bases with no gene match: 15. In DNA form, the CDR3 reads TGCGCCAGCAGCGCTGGCAGTTCTAGCGGAGTTCCCGGGGAGCTGTTTTTT. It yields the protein CASSAGSSSGVPGELFF.

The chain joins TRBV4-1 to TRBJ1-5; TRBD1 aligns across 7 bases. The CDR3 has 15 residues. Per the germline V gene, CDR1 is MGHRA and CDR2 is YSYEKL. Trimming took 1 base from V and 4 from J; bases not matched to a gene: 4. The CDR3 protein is CASSQGDRRNQPQHF. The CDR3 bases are TGCGCCAGCAGCCAAGGGGACAGAAGAAATCAGCCCCAGCATTTT.

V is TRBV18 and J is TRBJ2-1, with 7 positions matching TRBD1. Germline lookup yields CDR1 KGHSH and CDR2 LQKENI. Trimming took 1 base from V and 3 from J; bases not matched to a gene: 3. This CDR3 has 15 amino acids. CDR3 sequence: CASSPLGTVYNEQFF. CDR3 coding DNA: TGTGCCAGCTCACCACTTGGGACAGTCTACAATGAGCAGTTCTTC.

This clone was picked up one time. The CDR3 is CASSQDGIPGETQYF. The CDR3 DNA sequence: TGTGCCAGCAGCCAAGACGGGATCCCAGGAGAGACCCAGTACTTC. The chain has TRBV3-1 (or the pseudogene TRBV3-2) and TRBJ2-5, with TRBD2 as a possible D gene (5 bases). Trimming left V 0 bases short and J 4 bases short, with 12 bases between. This CDR3 comprises 15 residues. Germline CDR1 LGHDT, CDR2 YNNKEL (reference sequence).

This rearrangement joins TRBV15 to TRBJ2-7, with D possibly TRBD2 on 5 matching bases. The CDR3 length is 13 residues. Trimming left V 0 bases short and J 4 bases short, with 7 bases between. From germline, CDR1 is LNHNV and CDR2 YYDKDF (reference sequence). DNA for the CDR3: TGTGCCACCAGCAGAGATCGGGGATACGAGCAGTACTTC. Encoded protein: CATSRDRGYEQYF. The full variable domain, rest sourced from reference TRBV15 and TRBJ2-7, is DAMVIQNPRYQVTQFGKPVTLSCSQTLNHNVMYWYQQKSSQAPKLLFHYYDKDFNNEADTPDNFQSRRPNTSFCFLDIRSPGLGDTAMYLCATSRDRGYEQYFGPGTRLTVT.

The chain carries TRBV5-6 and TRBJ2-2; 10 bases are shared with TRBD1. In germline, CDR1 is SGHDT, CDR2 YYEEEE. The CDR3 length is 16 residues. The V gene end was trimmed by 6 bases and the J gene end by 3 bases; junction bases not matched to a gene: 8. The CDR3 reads CASTLAGTGDTGELFF. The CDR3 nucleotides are TGTGCCAGCACCCTTGCCGGGACAGGGGACACCGGGGAGCTGTTTTTT. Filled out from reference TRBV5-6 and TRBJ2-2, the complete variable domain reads DAGVTQSPTHLIKTRGQQVTLRCSPKSGHDTVSWYQQALGQGPQFIFQYYEEEERQRGNFPDRFSGHQFPNYSSELNVNALLLGDSALYLCASTLAGTGDTGELFFGEGSRLTVL.

The CDR3 DNA reads TGTGCCACCAGTGACCCCGGACTGGCCTCTGGGGCCAACGTCCTGACTTTC. Protein: CATSDPGLASGANVLTF. The V gene is TRBV24-1, the J gene TRBJ2-6; D is possibly TRBD2 (5 bases). Germline CDR1 reads KGHDR; CDR2 reads SFDVKD. Trimming removed 4 bases at V and 0 bases at J, with 12 bases between. The CDR3 has 17 residues.

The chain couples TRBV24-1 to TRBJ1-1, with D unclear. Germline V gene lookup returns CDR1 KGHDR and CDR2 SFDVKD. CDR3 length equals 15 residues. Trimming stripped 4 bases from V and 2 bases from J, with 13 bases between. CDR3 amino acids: CATSEGGQPNTEAFF. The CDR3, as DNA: TGTGCCACCAGTGAAGGAGGGCAGCCTAACACTGAAGCTTTCTTT.

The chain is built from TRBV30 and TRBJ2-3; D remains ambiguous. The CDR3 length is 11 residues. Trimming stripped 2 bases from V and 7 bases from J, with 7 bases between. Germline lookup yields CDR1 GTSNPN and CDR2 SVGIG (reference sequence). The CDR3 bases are TGTGCCTGGAGTTCCCCTAATACGCAGTATTTT. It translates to CAWSSPNTQYF.

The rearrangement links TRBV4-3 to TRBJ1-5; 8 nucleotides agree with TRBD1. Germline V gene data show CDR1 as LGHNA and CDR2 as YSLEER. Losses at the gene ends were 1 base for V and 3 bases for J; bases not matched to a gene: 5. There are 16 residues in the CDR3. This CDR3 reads CASSQVRTGYNQPQHF. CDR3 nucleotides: TGCGCCAGCAGCCAAGTTAGGACAGGGTACAATCAGCCCCAGCATTTT.